This is a list of T cell receptor beta chains from one sample in a study of cytomegalovirus exposure and HLA in healthy donors. TCRdb's table, derived via immunoSEQ multiplex PCR, lists solely in-frame clones and lacks some. This table holds about 98,000 clones, 80% to 90% found once. Source material: PBMCs. These receptors were collected from a man aged 35-49 years in good health and CMV-seronegative. Each CDR3 is given with its conserved first and last residue. The D gene is left open where the match is weak. Some rows mark clone size as missing; the rest say once, few, many or name a class of expanded clone.

J	V	D	size	CDR3
TRBJ1-6	TRBV5-1	.	few	CASSLGGDNSPLHF
TRBJ2-6	TRBV6-4	TRBD1	.	CASQGRTGASGANVLTF
TRBJ2-5	TRBV5-4	.	few	CASSRDTQETQYF
TRBJ2-2	TRBV19	TRBD2	once	CASSKFAGEGTGELFF
TRBJ2-1	TRBV5-4	.	few	CASSLGRRGNHNEQFF
TRBJ1-2	TRBV5-1	.	few	CASSKDSTRGYTF
TRBJ1-5	TRBV27	.	.	CASSRGEGKNQPQHF
TRBJ2-1	TRBV15	.	.	CATSIFPHNEQFF
.	TRBV7-2	TRBD2	.	CASSFRLAGGYEQYF
TRBJ2-7	TRBV5-6	TRBD2	.	CASSGTSGAYEQYF
TRBJ2-1	TRBV4-1	.	.	CASSQGTASSYNEQFF
TRBJ2-3	TRBV7-9	.	.	CASSAVGLTSTDTQYF
TRBJ1-3	TRBV5-1	.	.	CASRYEDGGGNTIYF
TRBJ2-7	TRBV5-4	TRBD2	once	CASSPYLRGGAEGREQYF
TRBJ2-7	TRBV5-5	TRBD1	.	CASRATGTYEQYF
TRBJ2-2	TRBV4-1	.	.	CASSRDSGTGSVANTGELFF
TRBJ2-3	TRBV7-5	.	.	CVRSPLPRTTVIDTQYF
TRBJ2-6	TRBV2	.	.	CASSEQNGANVLTF
TRBJ2-1	TRBV5-1	.	.	CASSLGGRASSYNEQFF
TRBJ1-4	TRBV28	.	.	CASSPPGVKLFF
TRBJ1-5	TRBV27	.	.	CASSTGTHQPQHF
TRBJ2-7	TRBV18	TRBD2	.	CATGTSGSYEQYF
TRBJ2-7	TRBV7-9	TRBD2	.	CASSLGRGGLVYEQYF
TRBJ1-5	TRBV10-2	.	.	CASSAGQIRSNQPQHF
TRBJ2-7	TRBV28	.	.	CASSLVDEQYF
TRBJ1-1	TRBV19	.	.	CASSTRQPNTEAFF
TRBJ1-1	TRBV5-1	TRBD1	.	CASSLWDRATVGGNTEAFF
TRBJ1-1	TRBV14	.	.	CASSQVGWDTEAFF
TRBJ2-2	TRBV5-1	.	few	CASTTLFGLGNTGELFF
TRBJ2-7	TRBV11-1	TRBD1	.	CASSLNYEGRGKPYEQYF
TRBJ2-3	TRBV5-1	.	.	CASSLGVATPTDTQYF
TRBJ1-1	TRBV7-9	.	once	CASSLAGNTEAFF
TRBJ2-7	TRBV6-1	.	once	CASSEVSPRPGGIGQYF
TRBJ1-3	TRBV28	.	.	CASSGGIGGGNTIYF
TRBJ1-6	TRBV27	TRBD1	once	CASRPSTGRNSPLHF
TRBJ2-6	TRBV7-9	.	once	CASSPPRDSGANVLTF
TRBJ1-4	TRBV6-1	TRBD1	.	CASSSTGPSEKLFF
TRBJ2-2	TRBV29-1	.	.	CSAETRTGELFF
TRBJ2-7	TRBV15	TRBD1	.	CATSRAGTGGWEQYF
TRBJ1-1	TRBV7-9	TRBD1	.	CASSTDRGGPEAFF
TRBJ2-3	TRBV29-1	TRBD1	.	CSVGGQGADTQYF
TRBJ1-2	TRBV6-5	TRBD1	few	CASSLQGRNGYTF
TRBJ2-3	TRBV30	TRBD2	.	CAWRIGLAGGQVTDTQYF
TRBJ2-1	TRBV13	.	.	CASSLGKGGSNEQFF
TRBJ1-1	TRBV2	.	.	CASSGRLKNTEAFF
TRBJ2-4	TRBV6-1	TRBD1	.	CASSTGDPTKNIQYF
TRBJ1-2	TRBV27	.	once	CASSATGGTNYGYTF
TRBJ2-5	TRBV28	TRBD1	.	CASSPLGQGAIGLETQYF
TRBJ2-2	TRBV9	.	once	CASVQGSTGELFF
TRBJ2-3	TRBV4-3	.	.	CASSQAAGTQYF
TRBJ2-7	TRBV7-9	.	.	CASSLVPWQGGPYEQYF
TRBJ1-2	TRBV4-1	.	.	CASSHGYRVGGYTF
TRBJ2-7	TRBV5-5	TRBD2	once	CASRLLAGAKNSYEQYF